This is a list of T cell receptor beta chains from one sample in a study of shared clonotypes between healthy human individuals. Assay used: immunoSEQ multiplex PCR; TCRdb lists only in-frame clones, some missing. This table has roughly 2.6 million clones, approximately 94% appearing once. Input material: naive CD4+ T cells sorted from blood. The receptor source for this set is a man aged 18 to 35 in good health. Both conserved end residues are part of each CDR3. The D gene is left open where the match is weak.

D	V	J	CDR3
.	TRBV6-1	TRBJ2-1	CASSAWDGYNEQFF
.	TRBV19	TRBJ2-7	CASSIGPAYEQYF
TRBD1	TRBV5-1	TRBJ1-6	CASSPDPGQGANSPLHF
.	TRBV7-2	TRBJ2-7	CASSLGGPGRTGIEQYF
.	TRBV27	TRBJ2-3	CASSLSWGSTDTQYF
TRBD2	TRBV6-1	TRBJ2-7	CASRRVAGTYEQYF
TRBD2	TRBV10-3	TRBJ2-5	CAISESGSGGGTQYF
.	TRBV5-1	TRBJ1-2	CASSPRVGYGYTF
.	TRBV7-2	TRBJ2-1	CASSLGLYNEQFF
TRBD1	TRBV4-1	TRBJ1-5	CASSQDGQGNQPQHF
.	TRBV11-3	TRBJ2-1	CASSGRTYNEQFF
TRBD2	TRBV5-1	TRBJ2-1	CASSLGGRALDEQFF
.	TRBV28	TRBJ1-5	CASSLGLPNQPQHF
.	TRBV11-2	TRBJ2-2	CASSLVAELFF
.	TRBV5-1	TRBJ2-7	CASSLQGVGSYEQYF
.	TRBV7-9	TRBJ1-4	CASSQPRGGQGTNEKLFF
.	TRBV10-3	TRBJ2-5	CAISDRDRSQETQYF
.	TRBV30	TRBJ2-3	CAWSGQGTDTQYF
.	TRBV29-1	TRBJ1-3	CSVKQDRTGNTIYF
.	TRBV7-9	TRBJ2-5	CASSIQETQYF
.	TRBV7-2	TRBJ2-2	CASSLMGGSNTGELFF
.	TRBV11-1	TRBJ2-5	CASSSDRPTLTQYF
TRBD1	TRBV15	TRBJ2-7	CATSRPGQGYEQYF
TRBD1	TRBV5-1	TRBJ1-2	CASSPHDRVERGGYTF
TRBD1	TRBV9	TRBJ1-2	CASSPGDRGIGYTF
TRBD2	TRBV19	TRBJ2-4	CASSIDRGSGRGIQYF
.	TRBV11-2	TRBJ2-3	CASSLRGTDTQYF
.	TRBV19	TRBJ2-7	CASSIGVGSYEQYF
TRBD1	TRBV7-2	TRBJ1-1	CASSFADRVGTEAFF
.	TRBV7-9	TRBJ1-2	CASSLDAIEGYTF
.	TRBV15	TRBJ1-2	CATSRAGGHGGYTF
TRBD1	TRBV11-3	TRBJ2-1	CASSVGQGVFNEQFF
.	TRBV27	TRBJ1-5	CASSLWGASNQPQHF
TRBD2	TRBV5-6	TRBJ2-2	CASSPRTSGGLNTGELFF